These T cell receptor beta chains were read from a single sample in a study of T cell changes during pregnancy in multiple sclerosis. Some clones are missing from TCRdb's copy, which holds only in-frame ones; the method was immunoSEQ multiplex PCR. The sample has 25,000 to 35,000 clones; 85% to 90% are singletons. Here the sequenced sample was CD4+ T cells from peripheral blood mononuclear cells, taken in the first trimester of pregnancy. The receptors come from a female donor in good health, enrolled as a control in a pregnancy study. The CDR3 runs from the conserved cysteine through the conserved F or W. A D gene is named only where the DNA matches it firmly. Size is stated for part of the rows, as once, few or many counts, or as a class when the clone is expanded.

>14|TRBJ1-1|TRBD1|NA|TRBV11-2
TGTGCCAGCAGGACAGGGTTGAGCAGCGCTGAAGCTTTCTTT
CASRTGLSSAEAFF
>14|TRBJ1-1|NA|few|TRBV11-2
TGTGCCAGCAGCGACGGGACACTGAACACTGAAGCTTTCTTT
CASSDGTLNTEAFF
>14|TRBJ2-3|TRBD1|NA|TRBV4-1
TGCGCCAGCAGCCTGGACAGGGGCACAGATACGCAGTATTTT
CASSLDRGTDTQYF
>15|TRBJ1-6|NA|NA|TRBV7-2
TGTGCCAGCAGCTCCGCGAGACACTATAATTCACCCCTCCACTTT
CASSSARHYNSPLHF
>14|TRBJ2-5|TRBD2|once|TRBV30
TGTGCCTGGGAGAGAGCGGGACTCAAAGAGACCCAGTACTTC
CAWERAGLKETQYF
>15|TRBJ1-2|NA|NA|TRBV19
TGTGCCAGTAGTTTCCGAAGACAGCCCCGCTATGGCTACACCTTC
CASSFRRQPRYGYTF
>17|TRBJ2-3|TRBD2|NA|TRBV18
TGTGCCAGCTCACCGCGGTTGGGAGCGGGGTTTGGAGATACGCAGTATTTT
CASSPRLGAGFGDTQYF
>15|TRBJ1-4|NA|NA|TRBV30
TGTGCCTGGAGTGCCAACAGGGTAACTAATGAAAAACTGTTTTTT
CAWSANRVTNEKLFF
>14|TRBJ1-2|NA|NA|TRBV6-1
TGTGCCAGCAGTGAAGCGCGAGTGCACTATGGCTACACCTTC
CASSEARVHYGYTF
>14|TRBJ1-1|TRBD1|NA|TRBV19
TGTGCCAGTAGTCGGGGACAGCTTATATCTGAAGCTTTCTTT
CASSRGQLISEAFF
>14|TRBJ2-7|TRBD1|few|TRBV18
TGTGCCAGCTCAAGGGACAGGGACTCTCAGGAGCAGTACTTC
CASSRDRDSQEQYF
>15|TRBJ2-5|TRBD1|NA|TRBV7-3
TGTGCCAGCAGCTCGGGACAGGGGGCGGGAGAGACCCAGTACTTC
CASSSGQGAGETQYF
>14|TRBJ1-4|NA|NA|TRBV5-6
TGTGCCAGCAGCTTCCTGGGGGGAAATGAAAAACTGTTTTTT
CASSFLGGNEKLFF
>15|TRBJ1-4|NA|NA|TRBV7-2
TGTGCCAGCAGCGAAAGTGGGGGGACTAATGAAAAACTGTTTTTT
CASSESGGTNEKLFF
>16|TRBJ2-1|TRBD1|NA|TRBV18
TGTGCCAGCTCACCCGGGACAGGGGGTTCCTACAATGAGCAGTTCTTC
CASSPGTGGSYNEQFF
>16|TRBJ2-2|TRBD1|NA|TRBV7-3
TGTGCCAGCAGCGCCTCGCCGGACAGGGGGACCGGGGAGCTGTTTTTT
CASSASPDRGTGELFF
>18|TRBJ2-3|TRBD2|NA|TRBV9
TGTGCCAGCAGCGGGGGACTAGCGGGGGGGGTTGGCACAGATACGCAGTATTTT
CASSGGLAGGVGTDTQYF
>17|TRBJ1-4|TRBD1|few|TRBV10-1
TGCGCCAGCAAGGCAGGGGGCGGGGACTCTCCCCATGAAAAACTGTTTTTT
CASKAGGGDSPHEKLFF
>13|TRBJ1-3|NA|NA|TRBV11-1
TGTGCCAGCAGCGTCCTCTCTGGAAACACCATATATTTT
CASSVLSGNTIYF
>14|TRBJ1-4|TRBD1|NA|TRBV6-5
TGTGCCAGCAGTCAACAGGGGGATAATGAAAAACTGTTTTTT
CASSQQGDNEKLFF
>15|TRBJ1-6|NA|NA|TRBV6-5
TGTGCCAGCAGTCCAAATGATTTAGTTAATTCACCCCTCCACTTT
CASSPNDLVNSPLHF
>19|TRBJ1-1|TRBD1|NA|TRBV30
TGTGCCTGGAGCTCCTCTTTCTGGGACAGGGAAGATACGAACACTGAAGCTTTCTTT
CAWSSSFWDREDTNTEAFF
>16|TRBJ2-5|NA|NA|TRBV19
TGTGCCAGTAGTTTACCAGGGGGGCCGTACCAAGAGACCCAGTACTTC
CASSLPGGPYQETQYF
>15|TRBJ2-7|TRBD2|NA|TRBV30
TGTGCCTGGAGTGATGACCGGGGGGGTCACTACGAGCAGTACTTC
CAWSDDRGGHYEQYF